This T cell receptor (beta chain) was obtained from a study of T cell responses to AZD1222 COVID-19 vaccine (dated by TCRdb to about 2021). Background for the entire study: A total of just over 230 trial participants underwent TCR sequencing, of whom 207 had received two doses of AZD1222 and some 25 had received two doses of the MenACWY control vaccine. Trial participants were enrolled by age into 18-55, 56-69 and 70-plus year subgroups, with about 150, 28 and 57 TCR-sequenced participants respectively. Summary of the overall study and its limitations: Reportedly, almost half of the unique spike-specific TCRs recognized epitopes lying outside the regions that are mutated in the B.1.351 and B.1.1.7 variants. Vaccine-associated CD4 TCRs spanned the whole spike protein, with dominant responses in regions 160-218 and 743-854. Most participants were white British and females outnumbered males, and the authors suggested that clonal diversity may have been underestimated. No day 14 peak-response samples were available, so repertoires were characterized only after the peak T cell response. In the small 56-69-year group, the increase in depth fell short of significance, most likely because of low power. Spike-specific TCR breadth and depth rose significantly after two AZD1222 doses compared with day 0 and with MenACWY recipients. Conclusions about previously exposed vaccinees are limited because only five to seven AZD1222 recipients were SARS-CoV-2 seropositive at baseline.

Per the publication, the time point label means: baseline before first vaccination. Reading the label with the study, this specimen's treatment or condition is: meningococcal conjugate vaccine given as trial control. Samples from vaccinated people were obtained from the UK trials COV001 and COV002, which included a single-blind randomized controlled phase 2/3 trial of AZD1222 (ChAdOx1 nCoV-19) in healthy adults. For TCRbeta chain sequencing, PBMC samples were collected from trial participants at day 0 and at day 28 after the second dose. Of note for this clone: The clone's antigen remains unknown. Nothing much larger sits one base from this clone, and base qualities are not available.

CDR1 and CDR2, per the germline V gene, are SNHLY and FYNNEI. The CDR3 has 17 amino acids, counting the end cysteine and phenylalanine. The sequence is cut down to CDR3 DNA, 51 bases in frame from base 1. V is shortened by 4 bases, J by 3 bases, and the region joining them spans 22 bases. The CDR3 regions of human TCRbeta chains were subjected to immunosequencing. As for how the authors treated the data: Repertoire TCRs were matched against a reference library of SARS-CoV-2-specific TCRs generated with the MIRA antigen-specificity platform. Breadth was defined as the fraction of unique TCRs that were SARS-CoV-2-associated, and depth was defined as the fraction of total T cells that were SARS-CoV-2-associated. Using the MIRA data, each spike-specific TCR was assigned both to the spike region to which the TCR was reactive and to a CD4 or CD8 class. Log10-transformed breadth and depth values were compared by one-way ANOVA with Sidak's multiple comparisons tests. TCRdb provides this immuneACCESS table in a form limited to in-frame rearrangements. Some clones are lacking; in checked studies, under half of them reflect an unresolved V gene, and why the rest are absent is not known. The V and J calls and clone size come from that table; D and trimming were worked out from the DNA. This sample is represented by about 83,000 clones; around 89% of them were singletons. The ten largest clones capture under 5% of the sample.

The specimen was peripheral blood, collected on day 0 of MenACWY control vaccination. Rearrangement joined TRBV2 to TRBJ2-7, with the D gene tentatively TRBD1 or TRBD2, based on 5 matching bases in each. The sequence came from an adult in good health. The CDR3 protein is CASSVTGWGRGDYEQYF. The DNA is as follows: TGTGCCAGCAGTGTAACGGGTTGGGGGAGAGGGGACTACGAGCAGTACTTC.